The 6 T cell receptor beta chains below all came from one sample that was sequenced in a study of a mutant IDH1 vaccine in newly diagnosed glioma. Stated time point: week 11, during vaccination. A single vaccine dose contained 300 ug of mutant IDH1 20-mer peptide, and topical imiquimod was used with it. The antigens for these receptors are not known. The table came from immunoSEQ multiplex PCR; TCRdb's copy has only in-frame clones and leaves some out. Found here are 95,000 to 120,000 clones, roughly 88% of them singletons; the top ten hold around 0.6%. Source: PBMCs, taken from a glioma patient whose treatment included an IDH1 peptide vaccine. The receptors derive from a woman aged 45-65 years with glioma.

The chain recombines TRBV5-1 with TRBJ1-1; D may be TRBD1 (6 bases). Germline CDR1 SGHRS, CDR2 YFSETQ. The CDR3 covers 16 residues. V was cut by 4 bases and J by 3 bases, with 19 bases left in between. CDR3 region: CASSRRGAGKDTEAFF. In DNA form, the CDR3 reads TGCGCCAGCAGCCGGAGGGGGGCGGGAAAGGACACTGAAGCTTTCTTT.

The rearrangement links TRBV5-5 to TRBJ2-1; no clear D. V lost 0 bases and J lost 7, with 11 bases in between. The CDR3 sequence is 14 residues long. The V gene's germline CDR1 is SGHKS and CDR2 YYEKEE (reference sequence). The chain's CDR3 is CASSLGHRVNEQFF. For the CDR3, the DNA is TGTGCCAGCAGCTTGGGGCATCGGGTTAATGAGCAGTTCTTC. Variable domain in full (rest from reference TRBV5-5 and TRBJ2-1): DAGVTQSPTHLIKTRGQQVTLRCSPISGHKSVSWYQQVLGQGPQFIFQYYEKEERGRGNFPDRFSARQFPNYSSELNVNALLLGDSALYLCASSLGHRVNEQFFGPGTRLTVL.

The chain carries TRBV13 and TRBJ2-1; no clear D gene. V shed 3 bases and J shed 4 bases, with 10 bases lying between them. CDR1 is PRHDT, CDR2 FYEKMQ, per germline (reference sequence). This CDR3 is 14 amino acids long. The DNA for the CDR3 is TGTGCCAGCAGCTTGCGTGTCGCATACAATGAGCAGTTCTTC. Protein: CASSLRVAYNEQFF.

This chain links TRBV7-8 with TRBJ2-3; possible D gene TRBD2, 6 bases. V gave up 2 bases and J gave up 7 bases, with 13 bases separating them. CDR1 and CDR2 (germline): SGHVS, FQNEAQ. There are 14 residues in the CDR3. This chain's CDR3 is CASSLTGLLYTQYF. The CDR3 DNA reads as TGTGCCAGCAGCTTAACGGGACTCCTATATACGCAGTATTTT.

This chain connects TRBV7-2 to TRBJ2-7; 7 nucleotides line up with TRBD2. Germline values: CDR1 SGHTA, CDR2 FQGNSA. V shed 5 bases and J 4 bases; nucleotides not matched to a gene: 11. This CDR3 spans 15 amino acids. CDR3 sequence: CASSDRDYGDYEQYF. The CDR3 DNA is TGTGCCAGCAGCGACCGGGACTATGGGGATTACGAGCAGTACTTC.

The rearrangement links TRBV11-2 to TRBJ2-2; 7 bases fit TRBD2. Germline V CDR1 and CDR2: SGHAT, FQNNGV. V trimming: 4 bases; J trimming: 6 bases; junction bases outside the gene matches: 8. This CDR3 spans 15 amino acids. The CDR3 spells CASSSTGLAAGELFF. The CDR3 DNA follows: TGTGCCAGCAGCTCCACGGGGCTAGCGGCCGGGGAGCTGTTTTTT.